Listed here are 15 T cell receptor beta chains from one sample, sequenced in a study of cytomegalovirus exposure and HLA in healthy donors. Clones were read by immunoSEQ multiplex PCR, and TCRdb kept only the in-frame ones, dropping some. The table includes approximately 49,000 clones, roughly nine tenths detected once. What was sequenced was PBMCs. The origin of the receptors is a man aged 18 to 30 in good health and CMV-seronegative.

This clone has only one observation. V gene TRBV4-3 combines with J gene TRBJ2-3; D remains ambiguous. CDR3 size: 16 residues. Trimming took off 0 bases at V and 0 bases at J, with 10 bases between the two ends. Germline loops: CDR1 LGHNA, CDR2 YSLEER. CDR3 region: CASSQDPAASTDTQYF. CDR3 bases: TGCGCCAGCAGCCAAGATCCGGCGGCCAGCACAGATACGCAGTATTTT.

The J gene is TRBJ2-7, the V gene TRBV27; a weak D match, TRBD1 (6 bases). The germline V gene has CDR1 MNHEY and CDR2 SMNVEV (reference sequence). Trimming shortened V by 3 bases and J by 2 bases, and 14 bases separated the two germline ends. CDR3 size: 15 residues. This CDR3 reads CASSFGQGSTYEQYF. The CDR3 DNA sequence: TGTGCCAGCAGTTTCGGGCAGGGGAGCACCTACGAGCAGTACTTC.

This sequence joins TRBV6-5 and TRBJ2-7; 9 bases align to TRBD1. V shed 7 bases, J shed 5 bases, and the junction held 9 bases outside the gene matches. The CDR3 sequence is 14 residues long. Germline loops: CDR1 MNHEY, CDR2 SVGAGI. The DNA of the CDR3 is TGTGCCAGCAAACCACGGACAGGGGCCCACGAGCAGTACTTC. The encoded protein is CASKPRTGAHEQYF.

J is TRBJ2-3 and V is TRBV5-4, with D maybe TRBD1 (5 bases). V gave up 4 bases and J gave up 3 bases, with 12 bases separating them. The V gene's germline CDR1 is SGHNT and CDR2 YYREEE (reference sequence). CDR3 size: 14 residues. CDR3 loop: CASSPQVGTDTQYF. The CDR3 DNA reads as TGTGCCAGCAGCCCACAGGTTGGGACAGATACGCAGTATTTT.

This clone was counted once. Other DNA sequences from this sample encode an identical CDR3 as well. This rearrangement joins TRBV28 to TRBJ1-2; perhaps TRBD1 as D (6 bases). Germline CDR1 and CDR2: MDHEN and SYDVKM. The CDR3 totals 12 residues. Trimming stripped 3 bases from V and 12 bases from J, with 14 bases between. This chain's CDR3 is CASSFLGQGNTF. CDR3 DNA sequence: TGTGCCAGCAGTTTTTTGGGACAAGGCAACACCTTC.

The J gene is TRBJ2-7, the V gene TRBV28; D possibly corresponds to TRBD1 (6 bases). The CDR3 covers 14 residues. Trimming took off 6 bases at V and 2 bases at J, with 14 bases between the two ends. The germline CDR1 and CDR2 sequences are MDHEN and SYDVKM. In DNA form, the CDR3 reads TGTGCCAGCAGGTCCTGGGACACTACCTACGAGCAGTACTTC. This translates into CASRSWDTTYEQYF.

The J gene is TRBJ2-7, the V gene TRBV7-9, with 7 bases aligning to TRBD2. The CDR3 spans 15 residues. Germline V gene sequence: CDR1 SEHNR, CDR2 FQNEAQ (reference sequence). J was trimmed by 2 bases and V by 1 base; bases with no gene match: 5. The CDR3 bases are TGTGCCAGCAGCTTAGGTGCGGGAGCCCCCTACGAGCAGTACTTC. This codes for CASSLGAGAPYEQYF. Using reference TRBV7-9 and TRBJ2-7 for the parts outside the CDR3, the full variable domain is DTGVSQNPRHKITKRGQNVTFRCDPISEHNRLYWYRQTLGQGPEFLTYFQNEAQLEKSRLLSDRFSAERPKGSFSTLEIQRTEQGDSAMYLCASSLGAGAPYEQYFGPGTRLTVT.

This rearrangement joins TRBV28 to TRBJ2-2, with 11 bases identical to TRBD2. Germline V gives CDR1 MDHEN, CDR2 SYDVKM. CDR3 size: 14 residues. The V gene end was trimmed by 7 bases and the J gene end by 5 bases; junction bases not matched to a gene: 3. CDR3 sequence (DNA): TGTGCCAGCACCAGACTAGCGGGAACCGGGGAGCTGTTTTTT. Its translation: CASTRLAGTGELFF.

The chain is built from TRBV5-8 and TRBJ2-1; 9 nucleotides agree with TRBD2. This CDR3 is 15 amino acids long. Looked up from germline, CDR1 is SGHTS and CDR2 is YDEGEE. V lost 4 bases and J lost 2; bases outside the gene matches: 4. The CDR3 sequence: CASSQSGGTYNEQFF. For the CDR3, the DNA is TGTGCCAGCAGCCAAAGCGGGGGGACCTACAATGAGCAGTTCTTC. The full variable domain, completed using reference TRBV5-8 and TRBJ2-1, is EAGVTQSPTHLIKTRGQQATLRCSPISGHTSVYWYQQALGLGLQFLLWYDEGEERNRGNFPPRFSGRQFPNYSSELNVNALELEDSALYLCASSQSGGTYNEQFFGPGTRLTVL.

The genes are TRBV5-1 and TRBJ2-1; D might be TRBD1 (5 bases). Germline V gives CDR1 SGHRS, CDR2 YFSETQ. The CDR3 has 16 residues. V lost 4 bases to trimming and J lost 4 bases, with 18 bases between them. The CDR3 loop reads CASSRGISDSYNEQFF. In DNA form, the CDR3 reads TGCGCCAGCAGCCGTGGAATCTCCGACAGTTACAATGAGCAGTTCTTC.

The chain links TRBV7-9 to TRBJ2-5; possible D gene TRBD2, 6 bases. Between the trimmed V and J ends, which lost 8 bases and 2 bases, there was a span of 12 bases. CDR1 and CDR2 (germline): SEHNR, FQNEAQ (reference sequence). The CDR3 contains 13 residues. CDR3 in amino acids: CASGLARQETQYF. CDR3 bases: TGTGCCAGCGGCCTAGCGAGACAAGAGACCCAGTACTTC.

The chain carries TRBV7-3 and TRBJ2-3; the match to TRBD2 covers 7 bases. Looked up from germline, CDR1 is SGHTA and CDR2 is FQGTGA. V was pared by 0 bases and J by 4 bases, with 4 bases of the junction left unmatched. This CDR3 is built from 15 residues. Here the CDR3 DNA reads TGTGCCAGCAGCTTAACGTCGGGGGGTGCAGATACGCAGTATTTT. Translated: CASSLTSGGADTQYF.

This rearrangement joins TRBV21-1 to TRBJ1-3; the table's D call, TRBD1, was not checked against the DNA. TRBV21-1 is an annotated pseudogene. This CDR3 comprises 17 residues. The CDR3 bases are TGTGCCAGCAGCGTCGGACAGGGCCCGTACTCTGGAAACACCATATATTTT. Its translation: CASSVGQGPYSGNTIYF.

The genes are TRBV14 and TRBJ2-3; perhaps TRBD1 as D (5 bases). The CDR3 totals 14 residues. Germline CDR1 and CDR2: SGHDN and FVKESK. V was pared by 3 bases and J by 2 bases, with 9 bases between. Written as DNA, the CDR3 is TGTGCCAGCAGCCACCCAGGGCTCACAGATACGCAGTATTTT. Translated: CASSHPGLTDTQYF.

The rearrangement uses TRBV5-6 and TRBJ2-1; TRBD1 matches at 10 bases. Germline loops: CDR1 SGHDT, CDR2 YYEEEE. J lost 2 bases, V lost 4 bases, and 3 bases had no gene match. This CDR3 is built from 15 residues. CDR3: CASSIGQGAYNEQFF. As DNA, the CDR3 is TGTGCCAGCAGCATCGGACAGGGGGCCTACAATGAGCAGTTCTTC.